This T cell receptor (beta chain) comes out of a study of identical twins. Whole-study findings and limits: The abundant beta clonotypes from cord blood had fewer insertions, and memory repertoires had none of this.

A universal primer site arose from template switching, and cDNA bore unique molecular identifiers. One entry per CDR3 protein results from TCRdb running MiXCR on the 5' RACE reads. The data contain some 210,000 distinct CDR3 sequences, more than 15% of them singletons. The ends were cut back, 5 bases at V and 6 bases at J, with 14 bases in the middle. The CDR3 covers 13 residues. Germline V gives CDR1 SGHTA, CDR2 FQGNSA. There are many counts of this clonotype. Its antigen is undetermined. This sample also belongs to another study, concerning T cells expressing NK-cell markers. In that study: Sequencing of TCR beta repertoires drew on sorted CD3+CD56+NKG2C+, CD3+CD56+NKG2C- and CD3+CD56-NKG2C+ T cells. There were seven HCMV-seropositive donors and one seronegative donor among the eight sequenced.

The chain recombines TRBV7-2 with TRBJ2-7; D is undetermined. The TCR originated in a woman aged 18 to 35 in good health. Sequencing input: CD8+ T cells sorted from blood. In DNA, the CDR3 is TGTGCCAGCAGCACCGTTTGGCAGGCCGAGCAGTACTTC. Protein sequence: CASSTVWQAEQYF.